The 2 T cell receptor beta chains below all came from one sample that was sequenced in a study of neoadjuvant nivolumab and ipilimumab in lung cancer (dated by TCRdb to between 2020 and 2021). Preparation of the library involved the immunoSEQ multiplex PCR assay. TCRdb took over this immuneACCESS table, retaining in-frame rearrangements with V and J assigned. Such tables are incomplete; in checked studies, under half of the missing clones stem from an unresolved V gene, and the remainder is unexplained. This sample holds 25,000 to 30,000 clones; approximately 78% were observed only once. The top ten constitute around 9.3% of the sample. In the paper's terms, the time point label means: at surgical resection after neoadjuvant nivolumab +/- ipilimumab. Sequences were derived from tumor tissue, sampled after neoadjuvant nivolumab, alone or with ipilimumab, at or shortly before surgery. The receptors derive from an adult with non-small cell lung cancer.

The chain employs TRBV29-1 and TRBJ2-3; 7 nucleotides line up with TRBD1. The CDR3 length is 16 residues. Trimming cost V 0 bases and J 10 bases; bases outside gene matches: 16. The germline CDR1 and CDR2 sequences are SQVTM and ANQGSEA. The CDR3: CSVEDRGDRAPWPQYF. The CDR3 DNA follows: TGCAGCGTTGAAGATCGGGGAGACAGGGCCCCTTGGCCGCAGTATTTT.

The V and J genes are TRBV6-5 and TRBJ2-7; no clear D. The germline V and J ends were trimmed by 4 bases and 3 bases, with 10 bases remaining between them. Germline CDR1 and CDR2: MNHEY and SVGAGI. The CDR3 has 13 amino acids. The CDR3 protein is CASSSEDLYEQYF. For the CDR3, the DNA is TGTGCCAGCAGTTCCGAGGATCTCTACGAGCAGTACTTC.